Presented here are 14 T cell receptor beta chains from one specimen sequenced in a study of blood T cells in healthy people across ages. It was with a sample-barcoded 5' primer and a J-beta primer mix that a second PCR of about 7 to 12 cycles was run. TCRdb processed the 5' RACE reads anew with MiXCR; each CDR3 protein has one entry. This sample has 550,000 to 650,000 distinct CDR3 sequences, with less than 35% found just once. The sequenced material came from blood. Every receptor here comes from a woman aged 80 or over in good health.

This chain joins TRBV7-6 and TRBJ2-1, with TRBD2 identical over 14 bases. V shed 4 bases and J 1 base; nucleotides not matched to a gene: 6. The CDR3 contains 18 residues. Germline values: CDR1 SGHVS, CDR2 FNYEAQ. The CDR3 loop is CASSSTGLAGGSYNEQFF. The CDR3 nucleotides read TGTGCCAGCAGCTCGACCGGACTAGCGGGGGGTTCCTACAATGAGCAGTTCTTC.

The DNA of the CDR3 is TGCAGCGTTGAAGAAGGGGGCTTTACCTACAATGAGCAGTTCTTC. Amino acids: CSVEEGGFTYNEQFF. The chain is built from TRBV29-1 and TRBJ2-1; TRBD1 aligns across 7 bases. Germline values: CDR1 SQVTM, CDR2 ANQGSEA. This CDR3 contains 15 residues. J gave up 2 bases and V 0 bases, and 4 bases lay outside the gene matches.

This clonotype was seen repeatedly, ten times or more. In nucleotides, the CDR3 is TGTGCCAGCAGCTTCGGGACAGTGAATGAAAAACTGTTTTTT. This translates into CASSFGTVNEKLFF. V and J are TRBV5-6 and TRBJ1-4, with TRBD1 matching over 7 bases. Germline CDR1 is SGHDT and CDR2 is YYEEEE. Trimming at V came to 2 bases and at J to 5 bases, leaving 3 bases not matched to a gene. This CDR3 contains 14 residues.

V usage is TRBV5-1 and J usage is TRBJ2-2, with D possibly TRBD2 on 5 matching bases. The V end lost 1 base, the J end lost 0 bases, and 10 bases lay between the germline ends. CDR3 length: 16 residues. The germline gives CDR1 SGHRS, CDR2 YFSETQ. The CDR3 coding sequence is TGCGCCAGCAGCTTGTTGAGCGGAACGAACACCGGGGAGCTGTTTTTT. This codes for CASSLLSGTNTGELFF.

There are many counts of this clonotype. This rearrangement joins TRBV29-1 to TRBJ2-5; D is perhaps TRBD1 or TRBD2 (5 bases each). Trimming pared 4 bases from V and 3 bases from J, leaving 12 bases between. The CDR3 contains 13 residues. Germline V gene data show CDR1 as SQVTM and CDR2 as ANQGSEA. The CDR3, as DNA: TGCAGCGTTGCAGGGAGTTTAGAAGAGACCCAGTACTTC. Translation gives CSVAGSLEETQYF.

This clonotype was detected only a few times. This may be a read error: a much more frequent sequence differs by one nucleotide. CDR3 coding DNA: TGTGCCAACAGCTGGGGGACAGGGGCCGCCTACGAGCAGTACTTC. As protein: CANSWGTGAAYEQYF. The rearrangement links TRBV5-5 to TRBJ2-7, with 10 bases matching TRBD1. The CDR3 has 15 residues. Germline V gives CDR1 SGHKS, CDR2 YYEKEE (reference sequence).

In this sample, this clonotype turned up many times. The gene calls are TRBV7-8 and TRBJ2-1; TRBD1 or TRBD2 may be the D gene (5 bases each). CDR1 is SGHVS, CDR2 FQNEAQ, per germline. Trimming cost V 0 bases and J 15 bases, with 15 bases left between them. The CDR3 covers 13 residues. Here the CDR3 reads CASSLAPGQRRFF. CDR3 nucleotide sequence: TGTGCCAGCAGCTTAGCGCCGGGGCAACGTCGGTTCTTC.

In its sample, this clonotype was seen once. A junction boundary mismatches the germline segment, possibly from a read error. This chain links TRBV28 with TRBJ2-4; D is perhaps TRBD2 (5 bases). CDR3 length equals 15 residues. Germline CDR1 reads MDHEN; CDR2 reads SYDVKM. The chain's CDR3 is CASGSSALAKNIQDF. The CDR3 bases are TGTGCCAGCGGATCCAGCGCCCTAGCCAAAAACATTCAGGACTTC.

J is TRBJ2-6 and V is TRBV13; perhaps TRBD1 as D (5 bases). This CDR3 contains 18 residues. The germline CDR1 and CDR2 sequences are PRHDT and FYEKMQ (reference sequence). V shed 3 bases and J shed 0 bases, with 15 bases lying between them. For the CDR3, the DNA is TGTGCCAGCAGCTTTACCCAGGGCCCCCGCTCTGGGGCCAACGTCCTGACTTTC. Protein: CASSFTQGPRSGANVLTF.

This clonotype was seen repeatedly, ten times or more. The V call is TRBV7-2, the J call TRBJ2-3; TRBD2 matches 11 bases. After removal of 6 bases from V and 4 bases from J, the junction contained 15 bases not matched to a gene. The germline V gene has CDR1 SGHTA and CDR2 FQGNSA. The CDR3 sequence is 18 residues long. The CDR3 DNA sequence: TGTGCCAGCAGTAAAATGCCCACTAGCGGGAGTCGCCCAGATACGCAGTATTTT. Translation: CASSKMPTSGSRPDTQYF.

This rearrangement joins TRBV4-2 to TRBJ1-4, with D unresolved. The V end lost 8 bases, the J end lost 0 bases, and 16 bases lay between the germline ends. Per germline, CDR1 LGHNA and CDR2 YNFKEQ. This CDR3 spans 16 amino acids. The CDR3 nucleotides are TGTGCCAGCCGTACCGGTGAGAGGGCAACTAATGAAAAACTGTTTTTT. Protein: CASRTGERATNEKLFF.

Ten or more counts support this clonotype. V usage is TRBV7-3 and J usage is TRBJ2-1; 8 bases align to TRBD2. CDR3 length equals 15 residues. Germline CDR1 SGHTA, CDR2 FQGTGA. V was clipped by 2 bases and J by 7 bases; unmatched bases: 7. CDR3 in DNA: TGTGCCAGCAGCTTAGCCGGGGGGGCGGGTAATGAGCAGTTCTTC. It translates to CASSLAGGAGNEQFF.

This clonotype has a handful of counts. This rearrangement joins TRBV6-1 to TRBJ1-5; 8 positions agree with TRBD1. This CDR3 comprises 15 residues. The germline V gene encodes CDR1 MNHNS and CDR2 SASEGT. V shed 7 bases, J shed 2 bases, and the junction held 7 bases outside the gene matches. The CDR3 coding sequence is TGTGCCAGCAAGATCGGACAGGGCGGCAATCAGCCCCAGCATTTT. Translated: CASKIGQGGNQPQHF.

The sample holds many counts of this clonotype. The rearrangement links TRBV27 to TRBJ2-3; either TRBD1 or TRBD2 may supply D (6 bases each). The CDR3 runs to 16 residues. Trimming removed 6 bases at V and 2 bases at J, with 18 bases between. Germline lookup yields CDR1 MNHEY and CDR2 SMNVEV (reference sequence). DNA of the CDR3: TGTGCCAGCAGGAGCATAGGGGGGCGGTTCACAGATACGCAGTATTTT. Its protein is CASRSIGGRFTDTQYF.